This T cell receptor (beta chain) was found in a study of T-cell reconstitution after alpha-beta-depleted transplantation in children. Findings and caveats of the study: Several hundred graft clones that had expanded were reportedly the source of alpha-beta T cells about two months after transplant. T cells produced anew were the main source of T-cell counts and diversity one year after transplant. Surviving recipient T cells and thymic progenitors accounted for the high day-60 TCRbeta diversity observed in some patients.

On this clonotype itself: Its antigen is unknown.

Library preparation (for TCRbeta) was performed with unique molecular identifiers. TCRdb reprocessed the PCR reads with MiXCR, giving one entry per CDR3 protein. The sample records roughly 220,000 distinct CDR3 sequences, around 9.2% being singletons. V was clipped by 7 bases and J by 4 bases, with 19 bases between them. CDR1 and CDR2 (germline): ENHRY, SYGVKD. The length of the CDR3 is 16 residues. The sequence came from a male patient between 2 and 15 years old who had a stem cell transplant for acute myeloid leukemia, so the T cells may come from the graft donor. The chain couples TRBV10-3 to TRBJ2-2; no reliable D call. Sequencing was performed on PBMCs, mostly from graft donor cells, taken 360 days after TCRalphabeta/CD19-depleted stem cell transplant. The CDR3 spells CAIKVSDSLPTGELFF. Here the CDR3 DNA reads TGTGCCATCAAGGTGTCGGATAGCCTCCCCACCGGGGAGCTGTTTTTT.